Sequencing of this TCR beta chain was carried out in a study of blood T cell repertoires in COVID-19. At the level of the study: Samples of COVID-19 (acute and convalescent) were obtained from the United States, Italy and Spain.

The CDR3 contains 14 residues. The germline gives CDR1 LGHNA, CDR2 YNFKEQ. Trimming removed 0 bases at V and 11 bases at J, with 16 bases between. Profiling relied on immunoSEQ multiplex PCR, and the TCRdb table lists in-frame clones only, not all of them. The sample yields fewer than 250,000 clones, roughly 79% seen once. The rearrangement joins TRBV4-2 to TRBJ1-1; D remains unclear. This receptor was identified in an elderly woman with acute or convalescent COVID-19. The sequencing sample was made of peripheral blood. CDR3 sequence (DNA): TGTGCCAGCAGCCAAGAAGGTTCCGGGAATACGGCTTTCTTT. Residues: CASSQEGSGNTAFF.